This passage covers 32 T cell receptor beta chains from one sample sequenced in a study of blood T cell repertoires in COVID-19. Method: immunoSEQ multiplex PCR; TCRdb's copy keeps in-frame clones and lacks some. Of 150,000 to 200,000 clones detected, approximately 90% appear once; the ten largest clones hold less than 5.5%. Sequencing was done on a sample of peripheral blood. All receptors come from a human donor in a cohort sampled during active COVID-19.

The CDR3 DNA reads TGTGCCAGCAGCCACCTCTCGGGGGTCCACATGAACACTGAAGCTTTCTTT. Encoded protein: CASSHLSGVHMNTEAFF. V is TRBV7-6 and J is TRBJ1-1, with D maybe TRBD1 (5 bases). Germline V gene lookup returns CDR1 SGHVS and CDR2 FNYEAQ. The CDR3 extends over 17 amino acids. Between the trimmed V and J ends, which lost 5 bases and 0 bases, there was a span of 19 bases. Complete variable domain (other parts from reference TRBV7-6 and TRBJ1-1): GAGVSQSPRYKVTKRGQDVALRCDPISGHVSLYWYRQALGQGPEFLTYFNYEAQQDKSGLPNDRFSAERPEGSISTLTIQRTEQRDSAMYRCASSHLSGVHMNTEAFFGQGTRLTVV.

The chain employs TRBV2 and TRBJ2-7, with 8 bases matching TRBD2. Germline-derived CDR1 and CDR2 are SNHLY and FYNNEI. The ends lost 10 bases at V and 7 bases at J; junction bases unmatched: 15. CDR3 length equals 14 residues. In DNA, the CDR3 is TGTGCCAACGGACCGGAGCGGGAGACGAGGGAGCAGTACTTC. It codes for CANGPERETREQYF.

The chain is built from TRBV14 and TRBJ2-7, with TRBD1 matching over 11 bases. The length of the CDR3 is 15 residues. CDR1 and CDR2 (germline): SGHDN, FVKESK. The ends lost 5 bases at V and 3 bases at J; junction bases unmatched: 6. The CDR3 nucleotides are TGTGCCAGCAGCAAAGGACAGGGGGCGATCTACGAGCAGTACTTC. This gives the protein CASSKGQGAIYEQYF.

This chain connects TRBV3-1 (or the pseudogene TRBV3-2) to TRBJ2-7; D perhaps matches TRBD2 (5 bases). The CDR3 runs 17 residues. Germline CDR1 reads LGHDT; CDR2 reads YNNKEL (reference sequence). With 0 bases removed from V and 3 bases from J, the gap between germline ends came to 18 bases. The CDR3 here is CASSQEVGRVANYEQYF. Written as DNA, the CDR3 is TGTGCCAGCAGCCAAGAAGTCGGGCGGGTAGCGAACTACGAGCAGTACTTC.

The rearrangement links TRBV5-6 to TRBJ1-6, with 7 positions matching TRBD1. CDR1 and CDR2 from the germline V gene are SGHDT and YYEEEE. The CDR3 totals 14 residues. Trimming took 5 bases from V and 9 from J; bases not matched to a gene: 8. The CDR3 reads CASRNQGVSSPLHF. The CDR3 nucleotides read TGTGCCAGCAGAAACCAGGGGGTGAGTTCACCCCTCCACTTT.

This chain uses TRBV19 with TRBJ2-3, with 10 bases lining up with TRBD2. Per the germline V gene, CDR1 is LNHDA and CDR2 is SQIVND (reference sequence). The trim removed 10 bases at V and 5 bases at J, leaving 15 bases unmatched. There are 16 residues in the CDR3. CDR3 DNA sequence: TGTGCCACGCTCCGAAACAGCGGGAGGGCCGGAGATACGCAGTATTTT. Translated, it gives CATLRNSGRAGDTQYF.

V and J are TRBV9 and TRBJ1-6, with 8 bases aligning to TRBD1. The V gene end was trimmed by 2 bases and the J gene end by 9 bases; junction bases not matched to a gene: 4. Germline lookup yields CDR1 SGDLS and CDR2 YYNGEE. The CDR3 covers 14 residues. CDR3 DNA: TGTGCCAGCAGCGTCCGAGGGACAGGTTCACCCCTCCACTTT. Its translation is CASSVRGTGSPLHF.

V is TRBV3-1 (or the pseudogene TRBV3-2) and J is TRBJ1-2; no firm D call. The germline V and J ends were trimmed by 5 bases and 5 bases, with 15 bases remaining between them. Germline CDR1 reads LGHDT; CDR2 reads YNNKEL (reference sequence). This CDR3 has 14 amino acids. CDR3 protein: CASSGEGFGYGYTF. The CDR3 nucleotides read TGTGCCAGCAGCGGGGAGGGCTTCGGGTATGGCTACACCTTC.

The chain combines TRBV24-1 with TRBJ2-2; D ambiguous. Germline-derived CDR1 and CDR2 are KGHDR and SFDVKD. V was clipped by 0 bases and J by 3 bases, with 4 bases between them. There are 14 residues in the CDR3. CDR3 sequence reads: CATSDLHDTGELFF. The CDR3 nucleotides read TGTGCCACCAGTGATTTGCATGACACCGGGGAGCTGTTTTTT.

The V and J genes are TRBV2 and TRBJ2-1, with a tentative D call TRBD2 (6 bases). The V end lost 6 bases, the J end lost 0 bases, and 18 bases lay between the germline ends. The CDR3 runs 17 residues. Per the germline V gene, CDR1 is SNHLY and CDR2 is FYNNEI. Here the CDR3 reads CASSLEGPRSSYNEQFF. Written as DNA, the CDR3 is TGTGCCAGCAGCCTGGAGGGGCCCCGGAGCTCCTACAATGAGCAGTTCTTC.

This sequence joins TRBV28 and TRBJ1-2; D not certain. The CDR3 has 12 residues. Germline values: CDR1 MDHEN, CDR2 SYDVKM. V lost 2 bases and J lost 4, with 5 bases in between. This chain's CDR3 is CASSLQAYGYTF. In DNA, the CDR3 is TGTGCCAGCAGTTTACAGGCCTATGGCTACACCTTC.

The chain links TRBV28 to TRBJ1-2; TRBD1 matches at 9 bases. This CDR3 is built from 17 residues. The junction had 13 bases not matched to a gene; V was cut back by 5 bases and J by 3 bases. Germline CDR1 reads MDHEN; CDR2 reads SYDVKM. The CDR3 nucleotides are TGTGCCAGCAGTCCTCAGACAGGGGGGGAATCCTACTATGGCTACACCTTC. It encodes CASSPQTGGESYYGYTF.

Written as DNA, the CDR3 is TGTGCCAGCAGCGTGGACAGGGGAGGCGAGCAGTACTTC. Amino acid sequence: CASSVDRGGEQYF. J is TRBJ2-7 and V is TRBV5-5; 9 nucleotides agree with TRBD1. Germline V gene sequence: CDR1 SGHKS, CDR2 YYEKEE (reference sequence). V lost 4 bases, J lost 6 bases, and 5 bases stayed unmatched. The CDR3 covers 13 residues.

V gene TRBV27 combines with J gene TRBJ1-5; 11 nucleotides line up with TRBD1. This CDR3 is built from 18 residues. Germline V gene sequence: CDR1 MNHEY, CDR2 SMNVEV (reference sequence). V shed 5 bases, J shed 2 bases, and the junction held 11 bases outside the gene matches. The CDR3 loop reads CASSKGTGGRTGNQPQHF. CDR3 sequence (DNA): TGTGCCAGCAGTAAGGGGACAGGGGGAAGGACGGGCAATCAGCCCCAGCATTTT.

The rearrangement uses TRBV9 and TRBJ2-3, with 10 bases that match TRBD2. The ends lost 1 base at V and 4 bases at J; junction bases unmatched: 6. The germline V gene has CDR1 SGDLS and CDR2 YYNGEE. The CDR3 has 16 amino acids. DNA of the CDR3: TGTGCCAGCAGCGTATGGGCTAGCGGGAGTCCAGATACGCAGTATTTT. Translation gives CASSVWASGSPDTQYF.

The V and J genes are TRBV3-1 (or the pseudogene TRBV3-2) and TRBJ2-1; TRBD2 aligns across 10 bases. CDR3 length: 18 residues. CDR1 LGHDT and CDR2 YNNKEL come from the germline V gene (reference sequence). The junction had 11 bases not matched to a gene; V was cut back by 1 base and J by 5 bases. DNA for the CDR3: TGTGCCAGCAGCCAAGTTCTTGACCTTGGACTAGCGGACAATGAGCAGTTCTTC. Translating gives CASSQVLDLGLADNEQFF.

In DNA, the CDR3 is TGTGCCAGCAGTTTAGGGGCGGGGTCCACAGATACGCAGTATTTT. This gives the protein CASSLGAGSTDTQYF. The rearrangement uses TRBV27 and TRBJ2-3; tentatively, D is TRBD2 (6 bases). V was shortened by 2 bases and J by 2 bases, with 11 bases between the two germline ends. CDR3 size: 15 residues. The germline V gene encodes CDR1 MNHEY and CDR2 SMNVEV (reference sequence).

The chain uses TRBV11-3 and TRBJ1-1; D not certain. The germline V gene encodes CDR1 SGHNT and CDR2 YENEEA. Trimming shortened V by 1 base and J by 1 base, and 7 bases separated the two germline ends. This CDR3 has 14 residues. The chain's CDR3 is CASSLVRSNTEAFF. DNA of the CDR3: TGTGCCAGCAGCTTAGTCAGGTCGAACACTGAAGCTTTCTTT. The full variable domain, rest sourced from reference TRBV11-3 and TRBJ1-1, is EAGVVQSPRYKIIEKKQPVAFWCNPISGHNTLYWYLQNLGQGPELLIRYENEEAVDDSQLPKDRFSAERLKGVDSTLKIQPAELGDSAVYLCASSLVRSNTEAFFGQGTRLTVV.

V usage is TRBV7-2 and J usage is TRBJ2-2; possibly TRBD2 for D (6 bases). Trimming removed 4 bases from V and 7 bases from J, with 10 bases in between. Germline loops: CDR1 SGHTA, CDR2 FQGNSA. The CDR3 spans 13 residues. CDR3: CASSWGVGGELFF. In nucleotides, the CDR3 is TGTGCCAGCAGCTGGGGGGTTGGCGGGGAGCTGTTTTTT.

J is TRBJ2-2 and V is TRBV14, with TRBD2 as a possible D gene (5 bases). The V end was cut by 0 bases, the J end by 4 bases, with 12 bases between. The CDR3 covers 16 residues. Germline CDR1 is SGHDN and CDR2 is FVKESK. DNA of the CDR3: TGTGCCAGCAGCCAAGACCGCCCAGGACTCACCGGGGAGCTGTTTTTT. It yields the protein CASSQDRPGLTGELFF.

Written as DNA, the CDR3 is TGTGCCAGCAGCTTATCGACAGTAAATGAAAAACTGTTTTTT. It codes for CASSLSTVNEKLFF. The gene calls are TRBV7-9 and TRBJ1-4; tentatively, D is TRBD1 (5 bases). Trimming cost V 2 bases and J 5 bases, with 9 bases left between them. The germline gives CDR1 SEHNR, CDR2 FQNEAQ (reference sequence). The CDR3 extends over 14 amino acids.

The CDR3 loop is CASSLAGSSYNEQFF. The CDR3 coding sequence is TGTGCCAGCAGCTTAGCGGGGAGCTCCTACAATGAGCAGTTCTTC. The genes are TRBV7-2 and TRBJ2-1, with D possibly being TRBD2 (5 bases). V was clipped by 0 bases and J by 0 bases, with 6 bases between them. Looked up from germline, CDR1 is SGHTA and CDR2 is FQGNSA. The CDR3 consists of 15 residues. Filled out from reference TRBV7-2 and TRBJ2-1, the complete variable domain reads GAGVSQSPSNKVTEKGKDVELRCDPISGHTALYWYRQSLGQGLEFLIYFQGNSAPDKSGLPSDRFSAERTGGSVSTLTIQRTQQEDSAVYLCASSLAGSSYNEQFFGPGTRLTVL.

This clone occurred once. CDR3 nucleotide sequence: TGTGCCAGCAGCATTACCGGCTCTGGGGCCAACGTCCTGACTTTC. This translates into CASSITGSGANVLTF. The V and J genes are TRBV13 and TRBJ2-6; unclear D gene. V shed 5 bases and J shed 0 bases, with 8 bases lying between them. Germline CDR1 is PRHDT and CDR2 is FYEKMQ (reference sequence). CDR3 length equals 15 residues. Looking up the rest from reference TRBV13 and TRBJ2-6 gives the full variable domain: AAGVIQSPRHLIKEKRETATLKCYPIPRHDTVYWYQQGPGQDPQFLISFYEKMQSDKGSIPDRFSAQQFSDYHSELNMSSLELGDSALYFCASSITGSGANVLTFGAGSRLTVL.

This sequence joins TRBV11-1 and TRBJ1-1; D is unclear. The length of the CDR3 is 15 residues. Trimming removed 6 bases from V and 1 base from J, with 15 bases in between. CDR1 is SGHAT and CDR2 is FQDESV in the germline V gene (reference sequence). CDR3 in amino acids: CASSPRRAGNTEAFF. DNA of the CDR3: TGTGCCAGCAGTCCGCGCCGGGCGGGGAACACTGAAGCTTTCTTT.

This clone has more than one count but fewer than ten. The chain links TRBV5-1 to TRBJ2-7; 9 nucleotides agree with TRBD2. Trimming removed 1 base from V and 2 bases from J; junction bases left unmatched: 4. This CDR3 is built from 15 residues. Germline V lookup: CDR1 SGHRS, CDR2 YFSETQ. The CDR3: CASSLTSGSTYEQYF. The CDR3 DNA reads as TGCGCCAGCAGCTTGACTAGCGGGTCCACCTACGAGCAGTACTTC.

The rearrangement joins TRBV9 to TRBJ2-7; 10 bases fit TRBD2. This CDR3 spans 15 amino acids. Germline CDR1 reads SGDLS; CDR2 reads YYNGEE. The V segment lost 0 bases and the J segment 7 bases; nucleotides outside the gene matches: 7. Here the CDR3 DNA reads TGTGCCAGCAGCGTAGGTGGAGCGGGGGGGCTTGAGCAGTACTTC. It codes for CASSVGGAGGLEQYF.

This chain connects TRBV12-3 or TRBV12-4 to TRBJ2-7; D remains unclear. Trimming removed 1 base from V and 2 bases from J, with 6 bases in between. The CDR3 consists of 13 residues. Here the CDR3 DNA reads TGTGCCAGCAGTTTAGACACCCCCTACGAGCAGTACTTC. This gives the protein CASSLDTPYEQYF.

In this sample, this clone turned up once. V gene TRBV30 combines with J gene TRBJ2-3; D perhaps matches TRBD2 (6 bases). Trimming took off 2 bases at V and 5 bases at J, with 20 bases between the two ends. This CDR3 is 16 amino acids long. Germline V gene lookup returns CDR1 GTSNPN and CDR2 SVGIG (reference sequence). Here the CDR3 reads CAWSLAPGLARDTQYF. DNA for the CDR3: TGTGCCTGGAGTCTCGCCCCTGGGCTAGCGAGAGATACGCAGTATTTT.

The rearrangement links TRBV28 to TRBJ2-7; 10 nucleotides align to TRBD2. V shed 8 bases, J shed 2 bases, and the junction held 15 bases outside the gene matches. The CDR3 contains 17 residues. Germline lookup yields CDR1 MDHEN and CDR2 SYDVKM. This CDR3 is CASVPAGGPWGTYEQYF. The CDR3 coding sequence is TGTGCCAGCGTCCCAGCGGGAGGGCCATGGGGGACCTACGAGCAGTACTTC.

This clone appeared once. The genes are TRBV6-6 and TRBJ1-5, with D maybe TRBD1 (6 bases). The CDR3 extends over 14 amino acids. Trimming pared 6 bases from V and 3 bases from J, leaving 12 bases between. Per germline, CDR1 MNHNY and CDR2 SVGAGI (reference sequence). The CDR3: CASSPGQNNQPQHF. The CDR3 coding sequence is TGTGCCAGCAGCCCTGGACAGAACAATCAGCCCCAGCATTTT.

The V call is TRBV28, the J call TRBJ1-4; 11 bases align to TRBD1. The ends lost 3 bases at V and 5 bases at J; junction bases unmatched: 11. Germline CDR1 reads MDHEN; CDR2 reads SYDVKM. This CDR3 is 18 amino acids long. The DNA of the CDR3 is TGTGCCAGCAGTTTGCCGGGGACAGGGGGACTCCAAAATGAAAAACTGTTTTTT. This translates into CASSLPGTGGLQNEKLFF.

The chain links TRBV3-1 (or the pseudogene TRBV3-2) to TRBJ1-2; D is perhaps TRBD1 (5 bases). The CDR3 totals 14 residues. Germline CDR1 reads LGHDT; CDR2 reads YNNKEL (reference sequence). V lost 3 bases and J 5 bases, leaving 13 bases between the germline ends. The DNA of the CDR3 is TGTGCCAGCAGCCATCTCTCAGGGAGGTATGGCTACACCTTC. This translates into CASSHLSGRYGYTF.